Below, one T cell receptor (beta chain) is given with its context. Primers: 60 Vbeta forward and 13 Jbeta reverse. Assay used: immunoSEQ multiplex PCR; TCRdb lists only in-frame clones, some missing. Among 35,000 to 55,000 clones listed, roughly 77% were seen once. This record comes from a study of cytomegalovirus exposure and HLA in healthy donors. Sequenced input: PBMCs. The receptor comes from a man aged 30 to 39 in good health and CMV-seronegative.

CDR3 DNA: TGTGCCAGCAGCGGACAGCAGAACACCGGGGAGCTGTTTTTT. Its translation: CASSGQQNTGELFF. The rearrangement links TRBV9 to TRBJ2-2, with D maybe TRBD1 (5 bases). The CDR3 extends over 14 amino acids. Deletions cut 3 bases from V and 1 base from J, with 7 bases between. From germline, CDR1 is SGDLS and CDR2 YYNGEE.